The present TCR beta chain was sequenced within a study of cytomegalovirus exposure and HLA in healthy donors. Germline V gene data show CDR1 as MNHNY and CDR2 as SVGAGI (reference sequence). The CDR3 is 15 residues long. Trimming removed 6 bases at V and 0 bases at J, with 9 bases between. 60 Vbeta and 13 Jbeta primers were used in PCR. Some clones are missing from TCRdb's copy, which holds only in-frame ones; the method was immunoSEQ multiplex PCR. The sample yields roughly 150,000 clones, less than 90% seen once. Sequenced: PBMCs. The origin of this receptor is a man over 45 in good health and CMV-seropositive. The chain uses TRBV6-6 and TRBJ1-6; D is unclear. This chain's CDR3 is CASSSPSSYNSPLHF. The CDR3 bases are TGTGCCAGCAGCTCCCCGAGCTCCTATAATTCACCCCTCCACTTT.